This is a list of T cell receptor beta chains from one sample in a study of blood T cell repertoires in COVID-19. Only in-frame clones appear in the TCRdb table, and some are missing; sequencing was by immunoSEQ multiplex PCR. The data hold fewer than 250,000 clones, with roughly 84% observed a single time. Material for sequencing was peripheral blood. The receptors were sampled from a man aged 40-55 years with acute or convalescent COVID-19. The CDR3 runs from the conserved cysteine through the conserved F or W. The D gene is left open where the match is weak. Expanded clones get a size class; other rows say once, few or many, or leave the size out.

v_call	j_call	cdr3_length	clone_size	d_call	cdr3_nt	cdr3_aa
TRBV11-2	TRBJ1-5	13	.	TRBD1	TGTGCCAGCAGCGTCGACAGGGATCAGCCCCAGCATTTT	CASSVDRDQPQHF
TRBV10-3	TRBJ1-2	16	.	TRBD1	TGTGCCATCAGTGAGTCGAGTTTAGGACAGGGATATGGCTACACCTTC	CAISESSLGQGYGYTF
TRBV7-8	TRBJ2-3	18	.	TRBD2	TGTGCCAGCAGCCCCCAAAGGAGGGCGGGGGAGTACACAGATACGCAGTATTTT	CASSPQRRAGEYTDTQYF
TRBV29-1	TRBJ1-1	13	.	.	TGCAGCGTCGAAACGGGGATGAACACTGAAGCTTTCTTT	CSVETGMNTEAFF
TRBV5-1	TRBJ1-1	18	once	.	TGCGCCAGCAGCTTGAAGGGGACAACTCCATACTCAAACACTGAAGCTTTCTTT	CASSLKGTTPYSNTEAFF
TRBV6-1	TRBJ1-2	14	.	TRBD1	TGTGCCAGCAGTGAAAAGAGACAGGGAAGAAGCTACACCTTC	CASSEKRQGRSYTF
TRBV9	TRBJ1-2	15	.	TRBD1	TGTGCCAGCAGCGCCGCAGGGGGGACGAACTATGGCTACACCTTC	CASSAAGGTNYGYTF
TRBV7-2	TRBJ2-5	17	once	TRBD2	TGTGCCAGCAGCTTAGGCCTAGCGGCTACCTGGGGAGAGACCCAGTACTTC	CASSLGLAATWGETQYF
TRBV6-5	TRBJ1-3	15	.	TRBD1	TGTGCCAGCAGCGGTACAGGGGGGTCTGGAAACACCATATATTTT	CASSGTGGSGNTIYF
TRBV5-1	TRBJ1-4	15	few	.	TGCGCCAGCAGCTTGGCAGGGGTGACTAATGAAAAACTGTTTTTT	CASSLAGVTNEKLFF
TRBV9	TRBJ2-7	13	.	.	TGTGCCAGCAGCGTAGGACTGTCCTACGAGCAGTACTTC	CASSVGLSYEQYF
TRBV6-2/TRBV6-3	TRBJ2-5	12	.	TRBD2	TGTGCCAGCAGTACCGGGGGGGAGACCCAGTACTTC	CASSTGGETQYF
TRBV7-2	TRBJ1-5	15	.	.	TGTGCCAGCAGCTTAGATGGAGGTCGGAGGCAGCCCCAGCATTTT	CASSLDGGRRQPQHF
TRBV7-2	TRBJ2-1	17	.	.	TGTGCCAGCAGCTTTTACCAGGGAACCTCAATCTACAATGAGCAGTTCTTC	CASSFYQGTSIYNEQFF
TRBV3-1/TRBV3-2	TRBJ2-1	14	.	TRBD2	TGTGCCAGCAGCCAAACGGGGGGGCCGTATGAGCAGTTCTTC	CASSQTGGPYEQFF
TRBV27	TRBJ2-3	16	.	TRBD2	TGTGCCAGCAGTATTAGCGGGGGACCGAACACAGATACGCAGTATTTT	CASSISGGPNTDTQYF
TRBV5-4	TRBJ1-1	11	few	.	TGTGCCAGCAGCTATTACAATGAAGCTTTCTTT	CASSYYNEAFF
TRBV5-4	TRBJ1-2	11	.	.	TGTGCCAGCAGCTTGTACTGGGCCGCCACCTTC	CASSLYWAATF
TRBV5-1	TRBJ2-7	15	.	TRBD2	TGCGCCAGCAGCCTAACCCCTAGCGGATTAAACGAGCAGTACTTC	CASSLTPSGLNEQYF
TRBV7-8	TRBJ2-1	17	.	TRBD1	TGTGCCAGCAGGAGGCAAAAGGGACAGGGGGCCTACAATGAGCAGTTCTTC	CASRRQKGQGAYNEQFF
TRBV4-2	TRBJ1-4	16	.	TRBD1	TGTGCCAGCAGCCAAATTGGACAGGGGGCAGGTGAAAAACTGTTTTTT	CASSQIGQGAGEKLFF
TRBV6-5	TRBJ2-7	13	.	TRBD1	TGTGCCAGCGTATACAGGGGAACGGGCGAGCAGTACTTC	CASVYRGTGEQYF
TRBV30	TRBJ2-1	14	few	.	TGTGCCTGGAACCTTAGGTTCGGGGACAATGAGCAGTTCTTC	CAWNLRFGDNEQFF
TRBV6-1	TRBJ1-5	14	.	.	TGTGCCAGTCTAAGTAATCCAAGCAATCAGCCCCAGCATTTT	CASLSNPSNQPQHF
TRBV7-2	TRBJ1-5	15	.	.	TGTGCCAGCAGCTCCCGAACATATAGCAATCAGCCCCAGCATTTT	CASSSRTYSNQPQHF
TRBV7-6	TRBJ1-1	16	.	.	TGTGCCAGCAGCTTAGCGCTGGGACAACGGAACACTGAAGCTTTCTTT	CASSLALGQRNTEAFF
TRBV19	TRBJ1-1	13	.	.	TGTGCCAGTAGTGCTAAATTGAACACTGAAGCTTTCTTT	CASSAKLNTEAFF
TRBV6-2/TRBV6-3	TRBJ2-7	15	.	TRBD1	TGTGCCAGCAGCCACAGGGGCGACGCCATCTACGAGCAGTACTTC	CASSHRGDAIYEQYF
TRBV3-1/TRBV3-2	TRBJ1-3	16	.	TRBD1	TGTGCCAGCAGCCAGCGTGACAGGGTCTCTGGAAACACCATATATTTT	CASSQRDRVSGNTIYF
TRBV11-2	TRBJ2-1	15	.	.	TGTGCCAGCAGCCCGAGGGGGAGCTCCTACAATGAGCAGTTCTTC	CASSPRGSSYNEQFF
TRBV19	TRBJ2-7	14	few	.	TGTGCCAGTAGCCACTCAGGGTCCAACTACGAGCAGTACTTC	CASSHSGSNYEQYF
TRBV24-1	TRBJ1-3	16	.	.	TGTGCCACCAGTGATTTACCGGACAGATCTGGAAACACCATATATTTT	CATSDLPDRSGNTIYF
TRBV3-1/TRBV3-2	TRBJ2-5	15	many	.	TGTGCCAGCAGCCAAGACAGGGTTGTCCCGGAGACCCAGTACTTC	CASSQDRVVPETQYF
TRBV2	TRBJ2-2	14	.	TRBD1	TGTGCCAGCAGGGGACAGGGTTCTATCGGGGAGCTGTTTTTT	CASRGQGSIGELFF
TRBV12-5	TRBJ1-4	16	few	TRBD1	TGTGCTAGTGGCCAGGACAGGGGCGTTATTATGGAAAAACTGTTTTTT	CASGQDRGVIMEKLFF
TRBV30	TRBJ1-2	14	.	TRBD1	TGTGCCTGGAAGATCCAGGGGGTAAACTATGGCTACACCTTC	CAWKIQGVNYGYTF
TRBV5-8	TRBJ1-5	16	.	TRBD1	TGTGCCAGCAGCAGGGGACAGGGCGGGGGCAATCAGCCCCAGCATTTT	CASSRGQGGGNQPQHF
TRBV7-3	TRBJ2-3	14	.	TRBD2	TGTGCCAGCAGCTCCGGACTAGCATACGATACGCAGTATTTT	CASSSGLAYDTQYF
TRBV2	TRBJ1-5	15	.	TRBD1	TGTGCCAGCAGTCGACAGGGGTATAGCAATCAGCCCCAGCATTTT	CASSRQGYSNQPQHF
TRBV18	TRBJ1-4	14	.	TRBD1	TGTGCCAGCTCACCCGGACAGGGAGGGGAAAAACTGTTTTTT	CASSPGQGGEKLFF
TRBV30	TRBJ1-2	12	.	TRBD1	TGTGCCTGGACAGGGACAGGCGTAGGCTACACCTTC	CAWTGTGVGYTF
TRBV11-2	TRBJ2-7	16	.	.	TGTGCCAGCAGCTTAGCCGGGAATTCCCTGGTCGGCGAGCAGTACTTC	CASSLAGNSLVGEQYF